This TCR beta chain was obtained from a study of tumor-infiltrating lymphocytes in localized non-small cell lung cancer. Study results and limitations: Compared with uninvolved lung, tumors showed higher T cell infiltration by TCRbeta sequencing. No T-cell fraction difference was seen between IM1 and IM2 tumors.

Germline-derived CDR1 and CDR2 are SGHAT and FQNNGV. There are 18 residues in the CDR3. V lost 1 base to trimming and J lost 1 base, with 18 bases between them. Sequencing was performed with immunoSEQ multiplex PCR; in TCRdb, only in-frame clones are kept and a portion is missing. The sample has about 21,000 clones; approximately 80% are singletons. Points on this clone: Its antigen is as yet unknown.

This chain connects TRBV11-2 to TRBJ2-3; D is perhaps TRBD1 (6 bases). Sequenced: lung tumor tissue. This sequence originates from a human donor with non-small cell lung cancer. DNA of the CDR3: TGTGCCAGCAGCTTAGGCCGACAGGTGGATATCCGCACAGATACGCAGTATTTT. Translation gives CASSLGRQVDIRTDTQYF.